This entry lists 14 T cell receptor beta chains sequenced from one sample in a study of shared clonotypes between healthy human individuals. The assay was immunoSEQ multiplex PCR, and TCRdb's table has in-frame clones only and misses some. The repertoire holds about 1.5 million clones, approximately 98% seen once, with 0.45% in the top ten. The specimen was naive CD4+ T cells sorted from blood. This sample's subset: CD45RA+ positively selected. Receptors originate from a man aged 25 to 45 in good health.

The chain has TRBV28 and TRBJ2-7; TRBD1 aligns across 7 bases. This CDR3 comprises 15 residues. CDR1 is MDHEN and CDR2 is SYDVKM in the germline V gene. V lost 4 bases, J lost 2 bases, and 8 bases stayed unmatched. The CDR3, as DNA: TGTGCCAGCAGTTCCCCCGCGACAGGGACCTACGAGCAGTACTTC. Amino acid sequence: CASSSPATGTYEQYF.

The chain recombines TRBV5-6 with TRBJ1-2; 10 bases fit TRBD1. Per the germline V gene, CDR1 is SGHDT and CDR2 is YYEEEE. CDR3 size: 15 residues. The V gene end was trimmed by 4 bases and the J gene end by 4 bases; junction bases not matched to a gene: 7. The CDR3: CASSKATGGIYGYTF. In DNA, the CDR3 is TGTGCCAGCAGCAAAGCGACAGGGGGCATCTATGGCTACACCTTC.

The chain uses TRBV5-4 and TRBJ2-7, with 11 nucleotides matching TRBD1. The J segment lost 5 bases and the V segment lost 5 bases, leaving 6 bases of the junction unmatched. Germline assignment: CDR1 SGHNT and CDR2 YYREEE (reference sequence). The CDR3 extends over 14 amino acids. CDR3 residues: CASRNGQGAHEQYF. In DNA form, the CDR3 reads TGTGCCAGCAGAAATGGACAGGGGGCCCACGAGCAGTACTTC.

The rearrangement links TRBV5-1 to TRBJ1-1, with unresolved D. Trimming took 0 bases from V and 4 from J, leaving 13 bases between them. Germline assignment: CDR1 SGHRS and CDR2 YFSETQ. This CDR3 has 15 residues. This chain's CDR3 is CASSLGPVSGTEAFF. CDR3 nucleotides: TGCGCCAGCAGCTTGGGACCCGTGTCGGGCACTGAAGCTTTCTTT.

This chain connects TRBV19 to TRBJ2-7, with unresolved D. V was shortened by 0 bases and J by 4 bases, with 7 bases between the two germline ends. The CDR3 totals 13 residues. Germline V gene data show CDR1 as LNHDA and CDR2 as SQIVND (reference sequence). The CDR3 sequence is CASSIDPEYEQYF. The CDR3 DNA follows: TGTGCCAGTAGTATAGATCCGGAGTACGAGCAGTACTTC.

This clone appeared once. The J gene is TRBJ2-7, the V gene TRBV27; possible D gene TRBD2, 5 bases. Germline values: CDR1 MNHEY, CDR2 SMNVEV (reference sequence). Trimming pared 3 bases from V and 6 bases from J, leaving 18 bases between. The length of the CDR3 is 15 residues. DNA for the CDR3: TGTGCCAGCAGTTTTGGTAGGAGGCTGGGTGGCGAGCAGTACTTC. This sequence encodes CASSFGRRLGGEQYF.

V gene TRBV19 combines with J gene TRBJ1-1, with unresolved D. V was trimmed by 7 bases and J by 3 bases, leaving 18 bases between them. The CDR3 covers 15 residues. Per germline, CDR1 LNHDA and CDR2 SQIVND (reference sequence). The chain's CDR3 is CASKRLAQVDTEAFF. DNA for the CDR3: TGTGCCAGTAAGAGGCTCGCGCAGGTGGACACTGAAGCTTTCTTT.

The chain has TRBV4-1 and TRBJ1-5; D is possibly TRBD1 (6 bases). Trimming stripped 3 bases from V and 3 bases from J, with 12 bases between. The CDR3 loop spans 15 amino acids. Germline V lookup: CDR1 MGHRA, CDR2 YSYEKL. The CDR3 protein is CASSHPNRDNQPQHF. Written as DNA, the CDR3 is TGCGCCAGCAGCCACCCCAACAGGGACAATCAGCCCCAGCATTTT.

V and J are TRBV27 and TRBJ2-7; TRBD1 matches at 10 bases. Germline V gene sequence: CDR1 MNHEY, CDR2 SMNVEV (reference sequence). The ends lost 7 bases at V and 4 bases at J; junction bases unmatched: 4. The CDR3 sequence is 13 residues long. This CDR3 reads CASIRTGGYEQYF. For the CDR3, the DNA is TGTGCCAGCATTCGGACAGGGGGGTACGAGCAGTACTTC.

Comments on this clone: The sample carries other DNA sequences with the same CDR3. This rearrangement joins TRBV7-2 to TRBJ2-7; D is uncertain. CDR1 and CDR2 (germline): SGHTA, FQGNSA. The CDR3 runs 13 residues. V was cut by 3 bases and J by 4 bases, with 10 bases left in between. CDR3 amino acids: CASSLARYYEQYF. The CDR3 region has the DNA TGTGCCAGCAGCTTGGCTCGATATTACGAGCAGTACTTC.

This chain uses TRBV10-3 with TRBJ2-7; 8 bases are shared with TRBD1. The CDR3 covers 14 residues. V dropped 10 bases and J dropped 5; count of bases not matched to a gene: 13. Germline V lookup: CDR1 ENHRY, CDR2 SYGVKD. The CDR3 spells CATLGRDRGDEQYF. Written as DNA, the CDR3 is TGTGCCACCCTCGGCCGAGACAGGGGCGACGAGCAGTACTTC.

This rearrangement joins TRBV7-9 to TRBJ1-2; the D is unclear. The CDR3 is 11 residues long. Trimming took off 2 bases at V and 11 bases at J, with 9 bases between the two ends. CDR1 and CDR2 from the germline V gene are SEHNR and FQNEAQ (reference sequence). The CDR3 sequence is CASSLSGPYTF. In DNA, the CDR3 is TGTGCCAGCAGCTTATCGGGTCCTTACACCTTC.

V gene TRBV5-1 combines with J gene TRBJ1-2; D may be TRBD1 (5 bases). Germline-derived CDR1 and CDR2 are SGHRS and YFSETQ. This CDR3 has 15 residues. The germline V and J ends were trimmed by 0 bases and 1 base, with 10 bases remaining between them. CDR3 amino acids: CASSLEVGVNYGYTF. In DNA, the CDR3 is TGCGCCAGCAGCTTGGAGGTGGGGGTTAACTATGGCTACACCTTC.

The chain uses TRBV14 and TRBJ1-4, with D unresolved. V was trimmed by 0 bases and J by 3 bases, leaving 8 bases between them. Germline V gene sequence: CDR1 SGHDN, CDR2 FVKESK. This CDR3 is 15 amino acids long. CDR3 residues: CASSQDLRSNEKLFF. For the CDR3, the DNA is TGTGCCAGCAGCCAAGATCTTCGGTCTAATGAAAAACTGTTTTTT. The whole variable domain, remainder taken from reference TRBV14 and TRBJ1-4, is EAGVTQFPSHSVIEKGQTVTLRCDPISGHDNLYWYRRVMGKEIKFLLHFVKESKQDESGMPNNRFLAERTGGTYSTLKVQPAELEDSGVYFCASSQDLRSNEKLFFGSGTQLSVL.